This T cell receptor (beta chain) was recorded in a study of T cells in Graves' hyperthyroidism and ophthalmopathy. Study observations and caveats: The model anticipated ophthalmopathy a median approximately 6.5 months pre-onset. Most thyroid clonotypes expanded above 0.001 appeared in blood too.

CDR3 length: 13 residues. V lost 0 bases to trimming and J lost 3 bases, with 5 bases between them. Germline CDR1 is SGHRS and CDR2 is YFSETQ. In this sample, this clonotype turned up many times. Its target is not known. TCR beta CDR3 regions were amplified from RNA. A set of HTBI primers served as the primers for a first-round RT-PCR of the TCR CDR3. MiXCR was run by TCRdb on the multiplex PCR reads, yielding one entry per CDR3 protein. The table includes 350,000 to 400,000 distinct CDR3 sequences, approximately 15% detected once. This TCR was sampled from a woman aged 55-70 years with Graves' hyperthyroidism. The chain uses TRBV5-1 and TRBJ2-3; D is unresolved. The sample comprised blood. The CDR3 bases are TGCGCCAGCAGCTTGGCCCAAACAGATACGCAGTATTTT. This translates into CASSLAQTDTQYF. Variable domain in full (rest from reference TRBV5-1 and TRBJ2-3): KAGVTQTPRYLIKTRGQQVTLSCSPISGHRSVSWYQQTPGQGLQFLFEYFSETQRNKGNFPGRFSGRQFSNSRSEMNVSTLELGDSALYLCASSLAQTDTQYFGPGTRLTVL.